Following are 32 T cell receptor beta chains from one sample sequenced in a study of molecular identifiers for immune sequencing clone quantification (dated by TCRdb to the late 2010s). The library was prepared using PCR. The sample was run on a NextSeq 500. The public reads were reanalyzed by TCRdb: fastp trimming at Q25, MiXCR alignment, in-frame beta chains only. Duplicate CDR3 protein sequences are folded into a single record with the most common DNA and genes. In all, the sample holds around 460,000 distinct CDR3 sequences, and around 23% of those were seen once. Jointly, the top ten make up roughly 0.77% of the sample. The sequencing sample was made of naive CD8+ T cells from blood, with Jurkat cell RNA spiked in. The cell subset or site label here, explained by the study, means: FACS-sorted CD8+CD4-CCR7+CD45RA+ naive T cells. The receptors originated from a human donor in good health. Some libraries in this study had Jurkat cell RNA spiked in.

This clonotype was found many times. This sequence joins TRBV13 and TRBJ2-3; TRBD1 or TRBD2 may be the D gene (5 bases each). CDR1 and CDR2 (germline): PRHDT, FYEKMQ (reference sequence). The CDR3 totals 16 residues. The V gene lost 5 bases and the J gene lost 5 bases, with 20 bases spanning the gap. This chain's CDR3 is CASSLSPGAQQDTQYF. The CDR3 nucleotides are TGTGCCAGCAGCCTAAGTCCCGGGGCTCAGCAAGATACGCAGTATTTT.

To note about this clonotype: One end of the junction does not line up with germline, which may come from a read error. The rearrangement joins TRBV4-3 to TRBJ1-6; tentative D call: TRBD1 (6 bases). The CDR3 runs to 15 residues. From germline, CDR1 is LGHNA and CDR2 YSLEER. The CDR3 nucleotides are TGCGCCAGCGGCCAAGACCAGGGGAAGAATTCACCCCTCCACTTT. Protein sequence: CASGQDQGKNSPLHF.

The chain joins TRBV6-2 or TRBV6-3 to TRBJ2-5, with 14 bases identical to TRBD2. V shed 4 bases and J 4 bases; nucleotides not matched to a gene: 2. The CDR3 is made up of 15 amino acids. Germline CDR1 is MNHEY and CDR2 is SVGEGT. The CDR3 spells CASSLGTSGGETQYF. The CDR3 DNA is TGTGCCAGCAGTTTAGGGACTAGCGGGGGAGAGACCCAGTACTTC.

The sample holds many counts of this clonotype. The J gene is TRBJ1-2, the V gene TRBV2; 10 bases agree with TRBD1. V dropped 0 bases and J dropped 4; count of bases not matched to a gene: 5. Germline values: CDR1 SNHLY, CDR2 FYNNEI. CDR3 size: 16 residues. In DNA form, the CDR3 reads TGTGCCAGCAGTGAAGCGGGACAGGGGTTCCCCTATGGCTACACCTTC. This encodes CASSEAGQGFPYGYTF.

This clonotype was detected only a few times. V gene TRBV19 combines with J gene TRBJ2-2; 11 bases match TRBD1. Germline V lookup: CDR1 LNHDA, CDR2 SQIVND (reference sequence). The CDR3 is 16 residues long. Trimming removed 1 base from V and 6 bases from J; junction bases left unmatched: 4. The CDR3 DNA reads TGTGCCAGTAGTATAGGGACAGGGGGCTTGTCCGGGGAGCTGTTTTTT. The encoded protein is CASSIGTGGLSGELFF. Full variable domain (missing parts from reference TRBV19 and TRBJ2-2): DGGITQSPKYLFRKEGQNVTLSCEQNLNHDAMYWYRQDPGQGLRLIYYSQIVNDFQKGDIAEGYSVSREKKESFPLTVTSAQKNPTAFYLCASSIGTGGLSGELFFGEGSRLTVL.

In the case of this clonotype: Since a much larger clone is just one base distant, this may be a read error. CDR3 bases: TGCGCCAGCAGCCAAGGCGTTGTGGGGGTGTTCACAGATACGCAGTATTTT. The encoded protein is CASSQGVVGVFTDTQYF. This chain links TRBV4-3 with TRBJ2-3; D might be TRBD1 or TRBD2, each matching 5 bases. The V gene lost 1 base and the J gene lost 2 bases, with 16 bases spanning the gap. The CDR3 length is 17 residues. Germline loops: CDR1 LGHNA, CDR2 YSLEER.

The gene calls are TRBV6-4 and TRBJ2-3; 9 positions match TRBD2. Unmatched junction bases numbered 8, after V lost 6 bases and J lost 1 base. Germline-derived CDR1 and CDR2 are MRHNA and SNTAGT. CDR3 length: 16 residues. CDR3 nucleotides: TGTGCCAGCAGCCCCCAGCGGGGGGAAGGCACAGATACGCAGTATTTT. Encoded protein: CASSPQRGEGTDTQYF.

At least ten counts were recorded for this clonotype. The rearrangement uses TRBV7-9 and TRBJ2-7, with D possibly matching TRBD2 (5 bases). From germline, CDR1 is SEHNR and CDR2 FQNEAQ (reference sequence). The V end lost 1 base, the J end lost 3 bases, and 10 bases lay between the germline ends. The CDR3 has 14 amino acids. The CDR3 region has the DNA TGTGCCAGCAGCTTAGAATCCGGGATCTACGAGCAGTACTTC. Translating it yields CASSLESGIYEQYF. Full variable domain (missing parts from reference TRBV7-9 and TRBJ2-7): DTGVSQNPRHKITKRGQNVTFRCDPISEHNRLYWYRQTLGQGPEFLTYFQNEAQLEKSRLLSDRFSAERPKGSFSTLEIQRTEQGDSAMYLCASSLESGIYEQYFGPGTRLTVT.

With regard to this clonotype: A junction boundary mismatches the germline segment, possibly from a read error. The V call is TRBV2, the J call TRBJ2-5; TRBD1 matches at 7 bases. This CDR3 comprises 15 residues. Germline V gives CDR1 SNHLY, CDR2 FYNNEI. The CDR3, as DNA: TGTGCCAGCCGTGAGGGGGCCACACACCAAGAGACCCAGTACTTC. Protein product: CASREGATHQETQYF.

The chain is built from TRBV11-2 and TRBJ2-5; either TRBD1 or TRBD2 may supply D (5 bases each). The CDR3 loop spans 15 amino acids. Deletions cut 5 bases from V and 5 bases from J, with 18 bases between. The germline V gene has CDR1 SGHAT and CDR2 FQNNGV. The CDR3: CASSPSGAQSETQYF. As DNA, the CDR3 is TGTGCCAGCAGCCCGTCCGGGGCCCAGTCCGAGACCCAGTACTTC.

This clonotype occurred a few times. The chain joins TRBV12-3 or TRBV12-4 to TRBJ2-7, with TRBD2 matching 8 bases. With V trimmed by 7 bases and J by 0 bases, 5 bases remained unmatched. This CDR3 comprises 14 residues. The CDR3 DNA reads TGTGCCAGCAACGCGGGGGGAAGCTCCTACGAGCAGTACTTC. It is translated as CASNAGGSSYEQYF.

This clonotype has a handful of counts. The chain recombines TRBV19 with TRBJ2-7, with 7 bases aligning to TRBD1. Trimming cost V 1 base and J 2 bases; bases outside gene matches: 2. This CDR3 is 14 amino acids long. Germline V gives CDR1 LNHDA, CDR2 SQIVND (reference sequence). The CDR3 region is CASSIVGTAYEQYF. The CDR3 nucleotides are TGTGCCAGTAGTATAGTTGGGACAGCCTACGAGCAGTACTTC.

This clonotype was counted many times. The rearrangement links TRBV14 to TRBJ1-1; D ambiguous. The germline V gene encodes CDR1 SGHDN and CDR2 FVKESK. This CDR3 region has 14 residues. Trimming removed 0 bases at V and 4 bases at J, with 9 bases between. In DNA form, the CDR3 reads TGTGCCAGCAGCCAAGACTGGCCGTTCACTGAAGCTTTCTTT. Translating it yields CASSQDWPFTEAFF.

Details on this clonotype: The CDR3 carries no conserved terminal phenylalanine or tryptophan, so it likely arises from a read error. V and J are TRBV27 and TRBJ2-1; TRBD2 aligns across 9 bases. The CDR3 is 14 residues long. Germline CDR1 and CDR2: MNHEY and SMNVEV (reference sequence). Trimming removed 10 bases from V and 7 bases from J; junction bases left unmatched: 11. CDR3 bases: TGTGCCACTAAAAGCGGGGGGTTTAGGAATGAGCAGTTCTCC. Translating it yields CATKSGGFRNEQFS.

With respect to this clonotype: At one boundary the junction diverges from the germline segment, which might be a read error. CDR3 sequence reads: CASSPSHNVQFF. The CDR3 DNA is TGTGCCAGCAGTCCCTCCCACAATGTGCAGTTCTTC. The V call is TRBV6-2 or TRBV6-3, the J call TRBJ2-1, with unresolved D. Germline V lookup: CDR1 MNHEY, CDR2 SVGEGT. The length of the CDR3 is 12 residues.

The rearrangement joins TRBV19 to TRBJ2-7, with D possibly being TRBD2 (6 bases). Germline CDR1 LNHDA, CDR2 SQIVND (reference sequence). The CDR3 is made up of 13 amino acids. Trimming stripped 3 bases from V and 6 bases from J, with 12 bases between. The CDR3 loop reads CASSMGTPLEQYF. The CDR3 coding sequence is TGTGCCAGTAGTATGGGGACTCCCCTCGAGCAGTACTTC.

This clonotype was detected ten times or more. This chain links TRBV10-2 with TRBJ2-7, with D maybe TRBD1 (6 bases). The CDR3 is 11 residues long. With 9 bases removed from V and 5 bases from J, the gap between germline ends came to 11 bases. Per the germline V gene, CDR1 is WSHSY and CDR2 is SAAADI. The CDR3 region has the DNA TGCGCCAGTCAGGGGTACCACGAGCAGTACTTC. Protein sequence: CASQGYHEQYF.

This clonotype has a single count. The chain uses TRBV7-3 and TRBJ1-6; D gene unclear. This CDR3 has 14 amino acids. With 5 bases removed from V and 6 bases from J, the gap between germline ends came to 11 bases. CDR1 and CDR2 from the germline V gene are SGHTA and FQGTGA. The DNA of the CDR3 is TGTGCCAGCAGCGAAGGGCGGGGTAATTCACCCCTCCACTTT. Amino acids: CASSEGRGNSPLHF.

This clonotype occurred a few times. The rearrangement uses TRBV10-3 and TRBJ2-3, with 12 bases identical to TRBD2. The CDR3 is made up of 16 amino acids. Trimming at V came to 6 bases and at J to 3 bases, leaving 7 bases not matched to a gene. Germline CDR1 ENHRY, CDR2 SYGVKD. DNA for the CDR3: TGTGCCATCAGATCCCTCGGACTAGCGGGGACAGATACGCAGTATTTT. This encodes CAIRSLGLAGTDTQYF.

On this clonotype: A read error may explain this, as a much larger clone is one base away. This sequence joins TRBV6-1 and TRBJ2-7; a weak D match, TRBD1 (5 bases). Per the germline V gene, CDR1 is MNHNS and CDR2 is SASEGT. The CDR3 totals 11 residues. V gave up 6 bases and J gave up 9 bases, with 12 bases separating them. CDR3 in amino acids: CASSPPTAQYF. In nucleotides, the CDR3 is TGTGCCAGCAGCCCCCCGACAGCGCAGTACTTC.

The sample holds many counts of this clonotype. J is TRBJ2-7 and V is TRBV5-1; D gene uncertain. Deletions cut 3 bases from V and 2 bases from J, with 6 bases between. Germline CDR1 and CDR2: SGHRS and YFSETQ. CDR3 length: 12 residues. DNA of the CDR3: TGCGCCAGCAGCTCCAGCCCCTACGAGCAGTACTTC. Its translation: CASSSSPYEQYF.

This clonotype came up a few times. This chain uses TRBV30 with TRBJ2-7, with a weak D call TRBD2 (6 bases). Trimming took 5 bases from V and 10 from J, leaving 18 bases between them. The CDR3 is made up of 12 amino acids. Looked up from germline, CDR1 is GTSNPN and CDR2 is SVGIG (reference sequence). CDR3 residues: CAWGDAGLEQYF. In nucleotides, the CDR3 is TGTGCCTGGGGGGACGCGGGGCTGGAACAGTACTTC.

This clonotype has just a few counts. The J gene is TRBJ1-2, the V gene TRBV12-3 or TRBV12-4; 9 positions match TRBD1. The CDR3 is made up of 15 amino acids. V trimming: 3 bases; J trimming: 8 bases; junction bases outside the gene matches: 10. CDR3 nucleotides: TGTGCCAGCAGTTTTTTCTCCGGGACAGGGACCGGCTACACCTTC. It specifies CASSFFSGTGTGYTF.

This clonotype was recorded at least ten times. V gene TRBV24-1 combines with J gene TRBJ2-1; D gene uncertain. Trimming pared 4 bases from V and 3 bases from J, leaving 12 bases between. Per germline, CDR1 KGHDR and CDR2 SFDVKD. This CDR3 has 15 amino acids. The CDR3, as DNA: TGTGCCACCAGTGAGGACGGACGCAACTACAATGAGCAGTTCTTC. Protein sequence: CATSEDGRNYNEQFF.

This clonotype was counted many times. The chain links TRBV7-9 to TRBJ2-7; the match to TRBD1 covers 10 bases. V was clipped by 1 base and J by 7 bases; unmatched bases: 7. CDR1 SEHNR and CDR2 FQNEAQ come from the germline V gene (reference sequence). The CDR3 spans 15 residues. CDR3 DNA: TGTGCCAGCAGCTTAGTGGGGACAGGGGATATTGAGCAGTACTTC. The encoded protein is CASSLVGTGDIEQYF.

For this clonotype: This may come from a read error, since a much larger clone is one base off. The chain couples TRBV27 to TRBJ2-7, with 11 nucleotides matching TRBD2. Germline CDR1 and CDR2: MNHEY and SMNVEV (reference sequence). The J segment lost 6 bases and the V segment lost 8 bases, leaving 12 bases of the junction unmatched. The CDR3 runs 15 residues. Here the CDR3 DNA reads TGTGCCAGCCCCCTCGGGACTAGCGGTCCCTGCGAGCAGTACTTC. This encodes CASPLGTSGPCEQYF.

This clonotype occurred many times. The V and J genes are TRBV19 and TRBJ1-5; possible D gene TRBD1, 5 bases. The length of the CDR3 is 15 residues. The germline CDR1 and CDR2 sequences are LNHDA and SQIVND (reference sequence). Trimming removed 6 bases at V and 1 base at J, with 13 bases between. CDR3 residues: CASSTGGRSNQPQHF. CDR3 bases: TGTGCCAGTAGCACAGGCGGTAGGAGCAATCAGCCCCAGCATTTT.

This clonotype was seen a handful of times. The genes are TRBV4-3 and TRBJ2-7, with TRBD1 identical over 7 bases. V was pared by 6 bases and J by 2 bases, with 10 bases of the junction left unmatched. The length of the CDR3 is 15 residues. Looked up from germline, CDR1 is LGHNA and CDR2 is YSLEER. CDR3 in DNA: TGCGCCAGCAGTCAGAACCGGGACAGAACCTACGAGCAGTACTTC. This translates into CASSQNRDRTYEQYF.

In this sample, this clonotype turned up a few times. The CDR3 loop is CASSQDSALAYADTQYF. The CDR3, as DNA: TGCGCCAGCAGCCAAGACTCTGCACTAGCGTACGCAGATACGCAGTATTTT. J is TRBJ2-3 and V is TRBV4-3; the match to TRBD2 covers 7 bases. The CDR3 sequence is 17 residues long. Trimming cost V 0 bases and J 4 bases; bases outside gene matches: 10. Per germline, CDR1 LGHNA and CDR2 YSLEER.

The sample holds many counts of this clonotype. The gene calls are TRBV13 and TRBJ2-3; no definite D call. Germline V gene data show CDR1 as PRHDT and CDR2 as FYEKMQ (reference sequence). This CDR3 comprises 13 residues. V lost 2 bases, J lost 3 bases, and 6 bases lay in between. CDR3 loop: CASSLFQTDTQYF. CDR3 coding DNA: TGTGCCAGCAGCTTATTCCAGACAGATACGCAGTATTTT. The full variable domain, with the rest looked up from reference TRBV13 and TRBJ2-3, is AAGVIQSPRHLIKEKRETATLKCYPIPRHDTVYWYQQGPGQDPQFLISFYEKMQSDKGSIPDRFSAQQFSDYHSELNMSSLELGDSALYFCASSLFQTDTQYFGPGTRLTVL.

The chain recombines TRBV7-8 with TRBJ2-5; D is unclear. Trimming cost V 1 base and J 5 bases, with 14 bases left between them. Germline CDR1 and CDR2: SGHVS and FQNEAQ. The CDR3 covers 15 residues. The CDR3 bases are TGTGCCAGCAGCTTAGGCCGTGTATTTGAGGAGACCCAGTACTTC. Translation: CASSLGRVFEETQYF.

Remarks on this clonotype: The junction departs from the called germline gene at one end, perhaps through a read error. The chain employs TRBV7-6 and TRBJ2-1; D call uncertain. CDR1 is SGHVS and CDR2 is FNYEAQ in the germline V gene. The CDR3 consists of 12 residues. The CDR3 DNA reads as TGTGCCGGCAGCTTAGCCAACAATGAGCAGTTCTTC. It specifies CAGSLANNEQFF. The complete variable domain, with remaining parts taken from reference TRBV7-6 and TRBJ2-1, reads GAGVSQSPRYKVTKRGQDVALRCDPISGHVSLYWYRQALGQGPEFLTYFNYEAQQDKSGLPNDRFSAERPEGSISTLTIQRTEQRDSAMYRCAGSLANNEQFFGPGTRLTVL.